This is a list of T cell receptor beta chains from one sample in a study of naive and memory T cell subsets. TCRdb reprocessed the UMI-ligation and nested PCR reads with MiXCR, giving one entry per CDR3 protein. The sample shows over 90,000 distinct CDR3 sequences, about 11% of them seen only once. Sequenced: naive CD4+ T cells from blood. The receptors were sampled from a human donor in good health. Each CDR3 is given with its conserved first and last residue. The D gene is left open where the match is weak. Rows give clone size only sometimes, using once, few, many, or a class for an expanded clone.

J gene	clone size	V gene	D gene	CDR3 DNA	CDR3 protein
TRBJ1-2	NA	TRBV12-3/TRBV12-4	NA	TGTGCCAGCAGTCCGCTCGGGATCGGCGGCTACACCTTC	CASSPLGIGGYTF
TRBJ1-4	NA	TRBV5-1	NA	TGCGCCAGCAGCTCAGGACGCGCAACTAATGAAAAACTGTTTTTT	CASSSGRATNEKLFF
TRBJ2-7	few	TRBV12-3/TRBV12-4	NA	TGTGCCAGCAGTTTGTCCCGCAGCTCCTACGAGCAGTACTTC	CASSLSRSSYEQYF
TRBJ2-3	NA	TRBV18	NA	TGTGCCAGCTCACCCCCCGGAGGGGGGTTGAGGGATACGCAGTATTTT	CASSPPGGGLRDTQYF
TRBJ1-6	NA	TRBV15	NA	TGTGCCACCAGCAGAGACGGGGTCCCAGGGCCCCTCCACTTT	CATSRDGVPGPLHF
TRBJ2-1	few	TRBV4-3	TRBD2	TGCGCCAGCAGCCAAGGGCTAGCGGGAGGGGGAGGGGGCTACAATGAGCAGTTCTTC	CASSQGLAGGGGGYNEQFF
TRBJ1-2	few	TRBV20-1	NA	TGCAGTGCCGCACAGAACTATGGCTACACCTTC	CSAAQNYGYTF
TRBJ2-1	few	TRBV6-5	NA	TGTGCCAGCAGGAGGACAGTTCGGAATGAGCAGTTCTTC	CASRRTVRNEQFF
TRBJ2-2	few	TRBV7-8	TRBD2	TGTGCCAGCAGCTTAAAGCGGGAGGGCCGGAACACCGGGGAGCTGTTTTTT	CASSLKREGRNTGELFF
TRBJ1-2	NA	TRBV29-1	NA	TGCAGCGTTGGGGGTGGCTACACCTTC	CSVGGGYTF
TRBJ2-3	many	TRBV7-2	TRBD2	TGTGCCAGCAGCAAACAGCGGGGGGGCTTTACAGATACGCAGTATTTT	CASSKQRGGFTDTQYF
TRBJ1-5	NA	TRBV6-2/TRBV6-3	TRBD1	TGTGCCAGCAGTACCAGACAGGGGCAGCCCCAGCATTTT	CASSTRQGQPQHF
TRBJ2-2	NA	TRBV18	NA	TGTGCCAGCTCACCGTATGGACGGGGAAACACCGGGGAGCTGTTTTTT	CASSPYGRGNTGELFF
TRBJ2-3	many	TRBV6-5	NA	TGTGCCAGCAGTTACCTTCCGGGGGGCGCCAGCACAGATACGCAGTATTTT	CASSYLPGGASTDTQYF
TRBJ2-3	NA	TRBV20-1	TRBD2	TGCAGTGCTAGAGATAGCTCGATCGGGGGGACTAGCGGGACTAGCACAGATACGCAGTATTTT	CSARDSSIGGTSGTSTDTQYF
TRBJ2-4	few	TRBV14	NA	TGTGCCAGCAGCCCCCGGACGGGGGGACCGGGACAACTAGCCAAAAACATTCAGTACTTC	CASSPRTGGPGQLAKNIQYF
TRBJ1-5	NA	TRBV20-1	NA	TGCAGTGCTAGAGTTCCGGGGGCTGGGAATCAGCCCCAGCATTTT	CSARVPGAGNQPQHF
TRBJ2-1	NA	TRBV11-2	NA	TGTGCCAGCAGCAACCGACTAGTATCTGAGCAGTTCTTC	CASSNRLVSEQFF